The 30 T cell receptor beta chains below come from one sample, sequenced in a study of blood T cell repertoires in COVID-19. Some clones are missing from TCRdb's copy, which holds only in-frame ones; the method was immunoSEQ multiplex PCR. The sample consists of 140,000 to 150,000 clones, roughly four fifths of them appearing once. Sequenced input: PBMCs or T cells enriched from blood (not recorded which). The receptors originated from a woman aged 45-65 years with acute COVID-19.

The table lists this clone with a count of one. The rearrangement links TRBV9 to TRBJ2-2, with 7 bases that match TRBD1. From germline, CDR1 is SGDLS and CDR2 YYNGEE. V shed 0 bases, J shed 6 bases, and the junction held 8 bases outside the gene matches. This CDR3 has 16 residues. CDR3 in amino acids: CASSVATGAPPGELFF. In nucleotides, the CDR3 is TGTGCCAGCAGCGTAGCCACAGGGGCCCCCCCCGGGGAGCTGTTTTTT.

The V and J genes are TRBV29-1 and TRBJ2-1; 13 bases line up with TRBD2. Germline V gene data show CDR1 as SQVTM and CDR2 as ANQGSEA. V shed 2 bases and J 8 bases; nucleotides not matched to a gene: 9. The CDR3 is 16 amino acids. The CDR3 here is CSVERTSGSRGDEQFF. For the CDR3, the DNA is TGCAGCGTTGAACGGACTAGCGGGAGCAGGGGGGATGAGCAGTTCTTC.

The chain carries TRBV7-8 and TRBJ2-7; perhaps TRBD2 as D (6 bases). The germline V gene encodes CDR1 SGHVS and CDR2 FQNEAQ. The CDR3 consists of 15 residues. Trimming pared 5 bases from V and 4 bases from J, leaving 18 bases between. The CDR3, as DNA: TGTGCCAGCAGCGCGGGGCCAGGAGGACCTTACGAGCAGTACTTC. This gives the protein CASSAGPGGPYEQYF.

This chain joins TRBV5-8 and TRBJ2-1; no clear D gene. The CDR3 runs to 10 residues. V was clipped by 8 bases and J by 6 bases, with 6 bases between them. Germline V gene lookup returns CDR1 SGHTS and CDR2 YDEGEE. The CDR3 protein is CARAFNEQFF. CDR3 DNA: TGTGCCAGAGCGTTCAATGAGCAGTTCTTC. The complete variable domain, with remaining parts taken from reference TRBV5-8 and TRBJ2-1, reads EAGVTQSPTHLIKTRGQQATLRCSPISGHTSVYWYQQALGLGLQFLLWYDEGEERNRGNFPPRFSGRQFPNYSSELNVNALELEDSALYLCARAFNEQFFGPGTRLTVL.

The chain has TRBV25-1 and TRBJ2-3; 15 bases map to TRBD2. The CDR3 totals 18 residues. From germline, CDR1 is MGHDK and CDR2 SYGVNS. Trimming cost V 5 bases and J 4 bases; bases outside gene matches: 10. The CDR3 sequence is CASSPPGLAGGNSDTQYF. CDR3 in DNA: TGTGCCAGCAGTCCCCCGGGACTAGCGGGAGGAAACTCAGATACGCAGTATTTT.

The gene calls are TRBV30 and TRBJ1-2; D ambiguous. The length of the CDR3 is 11 residues. Germline values: CDR1 GTSNPN, CDR2 SVGIG (reference sequence). V was clipped by 2 bases and J by 2 bases, with 3 bases between them. The CDR3 reads CAWSLNYGYTF. CDR3 DNA: TGTGCCTGGAGTCTAAACTATGGCTACACCTTC.

This chain's CDR3 is CASSIDRGSNQPQHF. For the CDR3, the DNA is TGTGCCAGCAGTATCGACAGGGGTTCGAATCAGCCCCAGCATTTT. The J gene is TRBJ1-5, the V gene TRBV27; 8 positions match TRBD1. CDR1 and CDR2 (germline): MNHEY, SMNVEV (reference sequence). The junction had 7 bases not matched to a gene; V was cut back by 5 bases and J by 4 bases. The CDR3 extends over 15 amino acids.

This clone was counted between two and nine times. The chain carries TRBV19 and TRBJ2-2; D uncertain. Germline assignment: CDR1 LNHDA and CDR2 SQIVND (reference sequence). The CDR3 consists of 14 residues. V lost 1 base to trimming and J lost 3 bases, with 6 bases between them. The CDR3 coding sequence is TGTGCCAGTAGTATAGTGAGAGACACCGGGGAGCTGTTTTTT. It translates to CASSIVRDTGELFF.

This chain uses TRBV21-1 with TRBJ1-2; TRBD1 reflects the table's D call only, with no check against the DNA. TRBV21-1 is tagged as a pseudogene. The CDR3 has 18 residues. CDR3 sequence: CASSKGTCGAQPPVGYTF. DNA for the CDR3: TGTGCCAGCAGCAAAGGGACATGTGGGGCGCAGCCTCCTGTTGGCTACACCTTC.

The V call is TRBV6-1, the J call TRBJ2-7, with 8 bases that match TRBD1. The V segment lost 2 bases and the J segment 4 bases; nucleotides outside the gene matches: 10. Germline assignment: CDR1 MNHNS and CDR2 SASEGT. This CDR3 is 16 amino acids long. This CDR3 reads CASSEMPDRGRYEQYF. Written as DNA, the CDR3 is TGTGCCAGCAGTGAAATGCCCGACAGGGGAAGGTACGAGCAGTACTTC.

The chain uses TRBV18 and TRBJ1-5; D is unresolved. The V end was cut by 2 bases, the J end by 3 bases, with 5 bases between. This CDR3 is 13 amino acids long. The V gene's germline CDR1 is KGHSH and CDR2 LQKENI. For the CDR3, the DNA is TGTGCCAGCTCACCAGTAATCAATCAGCCCCAGCATTTT. Its protein is CASSPVINQPQHF.

The V call is TRBV7-9, the J call TRBJ2-1; 7 bases agree with TRBD2. V trimming: 5 bases; J trimming: 1 base; junction bases outside the gene matches: 5. CDR1 SEHNR and CDR2 FQNEAQ come from the germline V gene (reference sequence). This CDR3 is 15 amino acids long. This CDR3 is CASSVGTISYNEQFF. The CDR3 DNA reads TGTGCCAGCAGCGTAGGGACTATTTCCTACAATGAGCAGTTCTTC.

The rearrangement links TRBV5-1 to TRBJ2-6, with unresolved D. Germline lookup yields CDR1 SGHRS and CDR2 YFSETQ. This CDR3 spans 15 amino acids. The ends were cut back, 4 bases at V and 0 bases at J, with 8 bases in the middle. In nucleotides, the CDR3 is TGCGCCAGCAGCGAGCAGGACTCTGGGGCCAACGTCCTGACTTTC. It translates to CASSEQDSGANVLTF.

V and J are TRBV10-1 and TRBJ2-2; TRBD1 agrees at 9 bases. V dropped 7 bases and J dropped 7; count of bases not matched to a gene: 10. Germline CDR1 reads WNHNN; CDR2 reads SYGVQD (reference sequence). CDR3 length: 15 amino acids. CDR3 residues: CASKDNRGPGGELFF. The CDR3 region has the DNA TGCGCCAGCAAGGACAACAGGGGGCCTGGCGGGGAGCTGTTTTTT.

The chain has TRBV2 and TRBJ2-3, with 7 bases lining up with TRBD2. In germline, CDR1 is SNHLY, CDR2 FYNNEI. The CDR3 spans 18 residues. The V gene end was trimmed by 5 bases and the J gene end by 2 bases; junction bases not matched to a gene: 16. CDR3: CASSSFLREGYDTDTQYF. CDR3 nucleotide sequence: TGTGCCAGCAGTTCATTCCTCAGGGAGGGATACGACACAGATACGCAGTATTTT.

Concerning this clone itself: The junction differs from germline at one of its ends, possibly a read error. The rearrangement joins TRBV7-3 to TRBJ2-3; 9 bases are shared with TRBD2. This CDR3 comprises 15 residues. CDR1 and CDR2 from the germline V gene are SGHTA and FQGTGA. In DNA form, the CDR3 reads TGTGCCAGCAGCCTAACTAGCGGGAGCACAGATACGCAGTATTTT. Its protein is CASSLTSGSTDTQYF.

The rearrangement links TRBV10-3 to TRBJ2-5, with 7 nucleotides matching TRBD1. This CDR3 is built from 17 residues. CDR1 and CDR2 (germline): ENHRY, SYGVKD. V shed 10 bases and J 5 bases; nucleotides not matched to a gene: 22. This CDR3 is CATGTARGDRVLETQYF. The CDR3 DNA is TGTGCCACCGGGACAGCCCGAGGGGACCGGGTCCTGGAGACCCAGTACTTC.

CDR3 sequence: CASSLPGQGTGYTF. CDR3 DNA: TGTGCCAGCAGCTTGCCCGGACAGGGGACTGGCTACACCTTC. The chain recombines TRBV5-4 with TRBJ1-2, with 9 bases fitting TRBD1. CDR3 length: 14 amino acids. Losses at the gene ends were 1 base for V and 7 bases for J; bases not matched to a gene: 5. CDR1 and CDR2 from the germline V gene are SGHNT and YYREEE (reference sequence).

The J gene is TRBJ1-3, the V gene TRBV4-1; D remains unclear. This CDR3 is built from 13 residues. Trimming stripped 1 base from V and 3 bases from J, with 4 bases between. From germline, CDR1 is MGHRA and CDR2 YSYEKL. CDR3 in DNA: TGCGCCAGCAGCCAAGTCCATGGAAACACCATATATTTT. It codes for CASSQVHGNTIYF.

V usage is TRBV30 and J usage is TRBJ2-6; unclear D gene. This CDR3 comprises 13 residues. CDR1 and CDR2 from the germline V gene are GTSNPN and SVGIG (reference sequence). The V and J ends lost 5 bases and 1 base respectively, with 6 bases between them. This CDR3 reads CAWDRSGANVLTF. The DNA for the CDR3 is TGTGCCTGGGATCGTTCTGGGGCCAACGTCCTGACTTTC. The full variable domain, rest sourced from reference TRBV30 and TRBJ2-6, is SQTIHQWPATLVQPVGSPLSLECTVEGTSNPNLYWYRQAAGRGLQLLFYSVGIGQISSEVPQNLSASRPQDRQFILSSKKLLLSDSGFYLCAWDRSGANVLTFGAGSRLTVL.

V is TRBV20-1 and J is TRBJ2-7, with a possible D match to TRBD2 (6 bases). Germline lookup yields CDR1 DFQATT and CDR2 SNEGSKA (reference sequence). V was pared by 6 bases and J by 6 bases, with 12 bases between. CDR3 length equals 11 residues. CDR3 residues: CSAIRDSEQYF. The CDR3 DNA sequence: TGCAGTGCCATCCGGGACTCCGAGCAGTACTTC.

V usage is TRBV7-2 and J usage is TRBJ2-3; D ambiguous. There are 13 residues in the CDR3. Germline CDR1 reads SGHTA; CDR2 reads FQGNSA. The V gene lost 7 bases and the J gene lost 4 bases, with 12 bases spanning the gap. The CDR3 here is CASTSRRADTQYF. CDR3 sequence (DNA): TGTGCCAGCACATCCCGTCGCGCAGATACGCAGTATTTT.

The chain is built from TRBV11-3 and TRBJ1-2; 9 bases map to TRBD1. J lost 8 bases, V lost 1 base, and 8 bases had no gene match. CDR1 SGHNT and CDR2 YENEEA come from the germline V gene. The CDR3 has 15 amino acids. CDR3 loop: CASSLGATGGIGYTF. DNA for the CDR3: TGTGCCAGCAGCTTAGGGGCGACAGGGGGGATCGGCTACACCTTC.

This sequence joins TRBV11-2 and TRBJ2-5, with 10 nucleotides matching TRBD2. Germline CDR1 is SGHAT and CDR2 is FQNNGV. CDR3 length equals 17 residues. V shed 5 bases and J 6 bases; nucleotides not matched to a gene: 15. CDR3 nucleotide sequence: TGTGCCAGCAGCGCGCGCATTCTAGCGGGAGTAGAAAAGACCCAGTACTTC. This codes for CASSARILAGVEKTQYF.

V is TRBV5-1 and J is TRBJ2-2; 11 bases align to TRBD1. V lost 4 bases to trimming and J lost 5 bases; unmatched junction nucleotides: 7. CDR3 length: 16 amino acids. The germline V gene encodes CDR1 SGHRS and CDR2 YFSETQ. CDR3 protein: CASSLGTGGKTGELFF. Here the CDR3 DNA reads TGCGCCAGCAGCCTCGGGACAGGGGGAAAGACCGGGGAGCTGTTTTTT.

The V call is TRBV16, the J call TRBJ2-3; possible D gene TRBD2, 7 bases. CDR3 length equals 15 residues. Germline values: CDR1 KGHSY, CDR2 FQNENV. V was pared by 3 bases and J by 3 bases, with 13 bases between. The CDR3 DNA is TGTGCCAGCAGCCAGGGAGGGACATCAACAGATACGCAGTATTTT. Protein: CASSQGGTSTDTQYF.

This chain links TRBV5-1 with TRBJ2-3, with TRBD2 matching 7 bases. The CDR3 has 18 amino acids. Germline V CDR1 and CDR2: SGHRS, YFSETQ. With V trimmed by 1 base and J by 2 bases, 13 bases remained unmatched. The CDR3 loop is CASSLSPSGDLLTDTQYF. The DNA for the CDR3 is TGCGCCAGCAGCTTGTCCCCTAGCGGCGATTTACTCACAGATACGCAGTATTTT.

The gene calls are TRBV5-4 and TRBJ1-2, with 8 bases lining up with TRBD1. The CDR3 sequence is 13 residues long. Germline values: CDR1 SGHNT, CDR2 YYREEE (reference sequence). J was trimmed by 7 bases and V by 4 bases; bases with no gene match: 6. The CDR3 DNA reads as TGTGCCAGCAGCCCGGGACAGGCCTTTGGCTACACCTTC. It encodes CASSPGQAFGYTF.

This clone was counted a few times. The rearrangement joins TRBV4-2 to TRBJ1-4; maybe TRBD1 (6 bases). The germline gives CDR1 LGHNA, CDR2 YNFKEQ. This CDR3 comprises 16 residues. V lost 0 bases and J lost 8, with 16 bases in between. This CDR3 is CASSQDSQGLGEKLFF. The CDR3, as DNA: TGTGCCAGCAGCCAAGATTCACAGGGATTAGGAGAAAAACTGTTTTTT.

This clone was seen a single time. The V call is TRBV7-2, the J call TRBJ2-3; no clear D gene. V was clipped by 3 bases and J by 6 bases, with 10 bases between them. CDR3 length: 13 amino acids. Per the germline V gene, CDR1 is SGHTA and CDR2 is FQGNSA. The CDR3 nucleotides are TGTGCCAGCAGCTTCGACCCCAGGGATACGCAGTATTTT. It specifies CASSFDPRDTQYF.